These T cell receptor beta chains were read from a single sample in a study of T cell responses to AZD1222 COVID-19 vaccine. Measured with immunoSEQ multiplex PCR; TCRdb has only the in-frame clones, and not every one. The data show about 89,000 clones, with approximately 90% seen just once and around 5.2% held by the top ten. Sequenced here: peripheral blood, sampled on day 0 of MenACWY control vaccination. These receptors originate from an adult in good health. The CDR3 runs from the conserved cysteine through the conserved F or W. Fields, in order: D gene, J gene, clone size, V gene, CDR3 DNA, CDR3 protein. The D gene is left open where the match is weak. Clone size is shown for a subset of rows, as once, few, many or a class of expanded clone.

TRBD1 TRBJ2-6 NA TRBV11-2 TGTGCCAGCAGCCCCTCAGGGGGAGCCGGGGCCAACGTCCTGACTTTC CASSPSGGAGANVLTF
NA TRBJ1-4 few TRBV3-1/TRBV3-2 TGTGCCAGCAGCCAAGAGGTGGGGAAACTGTTTTTT CASSQEVGKLFF
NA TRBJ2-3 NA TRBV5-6 TGTGCCAGCAGCTTGGTGGGGAAGACAGATACGCAGTATTTT CASSLVGKTDTQYF
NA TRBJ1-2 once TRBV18 TGTGCCAGCTCACCAGAGGAAGGTGGCTACACCTTC CASSPEEGGYTF
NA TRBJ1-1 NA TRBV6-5 TGTGCCAGCAGTTCGACTCCGGGACACGACACTGAAGCTTTCTTT CASSSTPGHDTEAFF
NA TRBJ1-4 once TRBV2 TGTGCCAGCAGCAGGGAGGCTTATGAAAAACTGTTTTTT CASSREAYEKLFF
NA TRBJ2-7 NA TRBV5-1 TGCGCCAGCAGCTTGGACCTGAGCGAGCAGTACTTC CASSLDLSEQYF
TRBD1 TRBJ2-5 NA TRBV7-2 TGTGCCAGCAGCCTGGGACAGAGGTTCTTAGAGACCCAGTACTTC CASSLGQRFLETQYF
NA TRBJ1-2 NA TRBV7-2 TGTGCCAGCAGCTTAGGTCCAGGGTACTATGGCGGCACCTTC CASSLGPGYYGGTF
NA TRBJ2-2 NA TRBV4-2 TGTGCCAGCAGCCAAGATCGGTTGCGGAACACCGGGGAGCTGTTTTTT CASSQDRLRNTGELFF
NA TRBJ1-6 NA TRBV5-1 TGCGCCAGCAGCCGGACCTCAGAGAGCTATAATTCACCCCTCCACTTT CASSRTSESYNSPLHF
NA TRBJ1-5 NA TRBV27 TGTGCCAGCAGTTCAGGGAGCAATCAGCCCCAGCATTTT CASSSGSNQPQHF
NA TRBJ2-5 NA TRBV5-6 TGTGCCAGCAGCGGCCCACAGGGAGACCAAGAGACCCAGTACTTC CASSGPQGDQETQYF
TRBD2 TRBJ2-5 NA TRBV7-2 TGTGCCAGCAGCTTCGCGGATGTAGCGGGGCAAGAGACCCAGTACTTC CASSFADVAGQETQYF
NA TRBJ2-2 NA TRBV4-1 TGCGCCAGCAGCCAAGATCGGGGGGAGCTGTTTTTT CASSQDRGELFF
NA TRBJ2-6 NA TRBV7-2 TGTGCCAGCAGTCAATCTGGGGCCAACGTCCTGACTTTC CASSQSGANVLTF
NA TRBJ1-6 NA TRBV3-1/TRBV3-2 TGTGCCAGCAGCCAAGATCGGGGAACACCCCTCCACTTT CASSQDRGTPLHF
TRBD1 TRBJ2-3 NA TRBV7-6 TGTGCCAGCAGCCCTTATGGACAGGGGGTACCAGATACGCAGTATTTT CASSPYGQGVPDTQYF
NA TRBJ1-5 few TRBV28 TGTGCCAGCAGTTCAGGGGCTGATGGCAATCAGCCCCAGCATTTT CASSSGADGNQPQHF
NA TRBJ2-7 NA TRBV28 TGTGCCAGCAGTTTGGGTGGACAGAACTACGAGCAGTACTTC CASSLGGQNYEQYF
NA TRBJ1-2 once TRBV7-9 TGTGCCAGCAGCTCGAACAGTCCCTATGGCTACACCTTC CASSSNSPYGYTF
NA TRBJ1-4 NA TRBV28 TGTGCCAGCAGTTTAGGGGGAATTAATGAAAAACTGTTTTTT CASSLGGINEKLFF
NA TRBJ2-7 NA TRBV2 TGTGCCAGCAGTGAAGGGACAGCCTTCTACGAGCAGTACTTC CASSEGTAFYEQYF
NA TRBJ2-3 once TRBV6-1 TGTGCCAGCAGTGCATCGGGGAGTGGGCGCACAGATACGCAGTATTTT CASSASGSGRTDTQYF
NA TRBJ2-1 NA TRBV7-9 TGTGCCAGCAGCCCAAGGGGGGGGCTCCAATCAAACAATGAGCAGTTCTTC CASSPRGGLQSNNEQFF
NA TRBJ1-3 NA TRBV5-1 TGCGCCAGCAGCCTGGACAGTAACTCTGGAAACACCATATATTTT CASSLDSNSGNTIYF
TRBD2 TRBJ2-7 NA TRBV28 TGTGCCAGCAGAGCCGGGACTAGCGAGTACGAGCAGTACTTC CASRAGTSEYEQYF
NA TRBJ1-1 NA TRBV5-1 TGCGCCAGCAGCTTGGCCGGGGGGACGGACACTGAAGCTTTCTTT CASSLAGGTDTEAFF
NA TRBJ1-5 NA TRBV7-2 TGTGCCAGCAGCAATTATTATAGCAATCAGCCCCAGCATTTT CASSNYYSNQPQHF